The source of this TCR beta chain is a study of T cells in Graves' hyperthyroidism and ophthalmopathy. V dropped 8 bases and J dropped 4 bases, with 18 bases sitting between them. CDR1 is MNHNS and CDR2 is SASEGT in the germline V gene. The CDR3 loop spans 14 amino acids. The CDR3 regions of TCR beta were amplified from RNA transcripts. First-round RT-PCR targeting the TCR CDR3 was performed with the HTBI primer set. Each CDR3 protein is one row after TCRdb ran MiXCR on the multiplex PCR reads. This table has 600,000 or so distinct CDR3 sequences, around 14% appearing once. This clonotype was detected ten times or more.

The sequence was obtained from a woman between 18 and 29 years old with Graves' ophthalmopathy. The rearrangement links TRBV6-1 to TRBJ2-7; maybe TRBD2 (6 bases). Sequencing input: blood. CDR3 protein: CASGMEGTWYEQYF. The DNA for the CDR3 is TGTGCCAGCGGAATGGAGGGGACCTGGTACGAGCAGTACTTC.